This TCR beta chain was found in a study of technical replicates of blood from a few donors. The method was immunoSEQ multiplex PCR; TCRdb's version includes in-frame clones alone and lacks a portion of them. The sample contains tens of thousands of clones, around 96% of which appear only once. The germline V gene encodes CDR1 WSHSY and CDR2 SAAADI. Between the trimmed V and J ends, which lost 6 bases and 1 base, there was a span of 17 bases. This CDR3 contains 16 residues. The chain uses TRBV10-2 and TRBJ2-3; a possible D gene is TRBD2 (7 bases). What was sequenced was T cells isolated from PBMCs. The TCR comes from a human donor in good health. For the CDR3, the DNA is TGCGCCAGCAGAGACCGGGGGGCGGACCGCACAGATACGCAGTATTTT. Protein product: CASRDRGADRTDTQYF.